The T cell receptor beta chain described here comes from a study of immune evolution from preneoplasia to lung adenocarcinoma. General study points: Highest clonality occurred in KRAS-mutant, not EGFR-mutant or double wild-type, nodules.

Points on this clone: Its matching antigen is unknown.

Sequencing was performed with immunoSEQ multiplex PCR; in TCRdb, only in-frame clones are kept and a portion is missing. This sample yields some 10,000 clones, of which roughly 80% are seen a single time; around 3.5% belongs to the top ten. The V and J ends lost 5 bases and 4 bases respectively, with 15 bases between them. Germline lookup yields CDR1 SGHNT and CDR2 YENEEA. CDR3 length equals 14 residues. The material sequenced was FFPE minimally invasive lung adenocarcinoma tissue. This sequence joins TRBV11-3 and TRBJ2-7, with D perhaps being TRBD1 or TRBD2 (7 bases each). The origin of this receptor is a person aged 65 to 85 with lung adenocarcinoma. The CDR3 nucleotides are TGTGCCAGCAGCACCAGGGGGGGGAGTTACGAGCAGTACTTC. It codes for CASSTRGGSYEQYF.